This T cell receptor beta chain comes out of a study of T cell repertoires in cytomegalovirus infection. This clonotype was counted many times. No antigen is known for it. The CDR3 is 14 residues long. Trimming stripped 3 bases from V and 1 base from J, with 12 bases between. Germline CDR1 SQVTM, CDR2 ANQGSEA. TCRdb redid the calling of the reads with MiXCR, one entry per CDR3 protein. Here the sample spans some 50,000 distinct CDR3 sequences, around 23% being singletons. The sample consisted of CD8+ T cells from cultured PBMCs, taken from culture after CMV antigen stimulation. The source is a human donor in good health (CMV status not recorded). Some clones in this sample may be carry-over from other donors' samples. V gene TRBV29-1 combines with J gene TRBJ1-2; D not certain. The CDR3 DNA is TGCAGCGTTGACCTCGGCAGGAATAACTATGGCTACACCTTC. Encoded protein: CSVDLGRNNYGYTF.